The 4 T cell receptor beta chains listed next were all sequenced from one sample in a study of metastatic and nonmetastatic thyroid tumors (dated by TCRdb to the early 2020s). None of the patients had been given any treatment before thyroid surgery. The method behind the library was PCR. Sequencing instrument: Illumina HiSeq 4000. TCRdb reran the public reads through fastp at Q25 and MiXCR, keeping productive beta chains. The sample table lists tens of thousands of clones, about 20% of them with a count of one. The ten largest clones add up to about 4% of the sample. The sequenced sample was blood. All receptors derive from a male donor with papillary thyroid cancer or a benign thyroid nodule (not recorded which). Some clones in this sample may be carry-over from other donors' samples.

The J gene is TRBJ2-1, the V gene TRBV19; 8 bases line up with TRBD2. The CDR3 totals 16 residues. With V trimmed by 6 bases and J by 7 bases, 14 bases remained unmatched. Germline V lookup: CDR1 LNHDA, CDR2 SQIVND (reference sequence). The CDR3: CASSPPPREGKNEQFF. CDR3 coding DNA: TGTGCCAGTAGCCCCCCCCCCCGGGAGGGTAAGAATGAGCAGTTCTTC.

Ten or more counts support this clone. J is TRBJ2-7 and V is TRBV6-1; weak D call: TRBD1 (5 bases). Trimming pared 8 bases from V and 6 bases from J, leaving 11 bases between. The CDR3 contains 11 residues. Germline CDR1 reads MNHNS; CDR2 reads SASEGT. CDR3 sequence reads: CASSEQGEQYF. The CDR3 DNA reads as TGTGCCAGCTCAGAGCAGGGCGAGCAGTACTTC.

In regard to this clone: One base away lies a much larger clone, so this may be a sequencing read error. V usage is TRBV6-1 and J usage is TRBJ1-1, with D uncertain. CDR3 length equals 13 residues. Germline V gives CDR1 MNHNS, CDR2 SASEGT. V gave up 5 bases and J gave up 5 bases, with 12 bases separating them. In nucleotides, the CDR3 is TGTGCCAGCAGTAGTACGGTGGAAACTGAAGCTTTCTTT. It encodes CASSSTVETEAFF.

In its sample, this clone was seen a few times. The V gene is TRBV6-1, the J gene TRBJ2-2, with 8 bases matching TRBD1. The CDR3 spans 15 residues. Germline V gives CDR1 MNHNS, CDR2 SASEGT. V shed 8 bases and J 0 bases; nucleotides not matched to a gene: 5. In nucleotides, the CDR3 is TGTGCCAGCGGCCGACAGGGGACGAACACCGGGGAGCTGTTTTTT. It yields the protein CASGRQGTNTGELFF.